This T cell receptor beta chain was obtained from a study of blood T cells in healthy people across ages. Sample-barcoded 5' priming and a J-beta primer mix drove a second PCR of roughly 6 to 12 cycles. A tag from a template-switch adaptor with 12 random nucleotides marked each cDNA molecule. TCRdb used MiXCR to reprocess the 5' RACE reads, holding one entry per CDR3 protein. The sample holds approximately 820,000 distinct CDR3 sequences; under 45% are singletons and the top ten take roughly 19%. This clonotype was recorded a few times. The antigen remains unidentified. They isolated at least 6.5 million PBMCs from each sample. Study observations and caveats: Compared with aged donors, long-lived donors showed fewer expanded clones, suggesting selection.

The CDR3 is made up of 13 amino acids. V was clipped by 2 bases and J by 2 bases, with 7 bases between them. Germline V gene lookup returns CDR1 SGHTA and CDR2 FQGTGA. This chain links TRBV7-3 with TRBJ2-7; D is ambiguous. This receptor was identified in a man in his 60s in good health. What was sequenced was blood. The DNA of the CDR3 is TGTGCCAGCAGCTTAGGAGAGCCCTACGAGCAGTACTTC. It specifies CASSLGEPYEQYF.